Listed here is a single TCR beta chain. This record comes from a study of human T cells and chemical hapten exposure. With 0 bases removed from V and 8 bases from J, the gap between germline ends came to 15 bases. This CDR3 contains 15 residues. The V gene's germline CDR1 is SGDLS and CDR2 YYNGEE. Study processing details: A per-sample median of about 100,000 TCRs was observed, with counts ranging from roughly 20,000 to 700,000. TCRdb reprocessed the RACE reads via MiXCR and lists one record per CDR3 protein. These V and J calls derive from TCRdb rather than the authors' analysis. Of under 200,000 distinct CDR3 sequences listed, more than 25% are singletons. Time point given: pre-sensitization, week 0. The sample's treatment: therapeutic diphenylcyclopropenone sensitization with weekly scalp DPC.

This clonotype was obtained from a young woman with alopecia areata. Some clones in this sample may be carry-over from other donors' samples. The chain employs TRBV9 and TRBJ2-1; D possibly corresponds to TRBD2 (6 bases). The source material was whole blood, sampled in connection with sensitization to the hapten diphenylcyclopropenone (DPC). The CDR3 protein is CASSVGGTWGDEQFF. The DNA of the CDR3 is TGTGCCAGCAGCGTAGGGGGGACTTGGGGGGATGAGCAGTTCTTC.